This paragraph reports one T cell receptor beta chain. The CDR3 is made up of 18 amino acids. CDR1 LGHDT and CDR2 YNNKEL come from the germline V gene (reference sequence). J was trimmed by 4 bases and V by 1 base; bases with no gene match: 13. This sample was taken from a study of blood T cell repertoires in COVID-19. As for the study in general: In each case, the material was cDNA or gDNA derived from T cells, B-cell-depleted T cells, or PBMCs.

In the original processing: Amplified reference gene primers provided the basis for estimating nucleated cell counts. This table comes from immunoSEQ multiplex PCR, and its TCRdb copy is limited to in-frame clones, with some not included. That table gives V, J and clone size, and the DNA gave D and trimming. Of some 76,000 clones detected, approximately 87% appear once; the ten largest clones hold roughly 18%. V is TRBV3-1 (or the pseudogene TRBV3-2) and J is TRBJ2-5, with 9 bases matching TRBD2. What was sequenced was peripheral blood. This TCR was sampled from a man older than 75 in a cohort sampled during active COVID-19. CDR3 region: CASSQVSSGGWALETQYF. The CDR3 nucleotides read TGTGCCAGCAGCCAAGTTAGTAGCGGGGGCTGGGCTTTAGAGACCCAGTACTTC.